The rows below give T cell receptor beta chains drawn from one sample of a study of shared clonotypes between healthy human individuals. Sequenced by immunoSEQ multiplex PCR; TCRdb stores in-frame clones only, minus some. The sample records roughly 2.4 million clones, roughly 95% being singletons. The sequencing input was naive CD4+ T cells sorted from blood. These receptors were collected from a man between 18 and 29 years old in good health. The CDR3 runs from the conserved cysteine through the conserved F or W. The D gene is left open where the match is weak.

v_gene: TRBV4-1; j_gene: TRBJ1-6; d_gene: TRBD1; CDR3aa: CASSQDPGQGASPLHF; CDR3nt: TGCGCCAGCAGCCAAGATCCTGGACAGGGGGCTTCACCCCTCCACTTT
v_gene: TRBV27; j_gene: TRBJ1-1; d_gene: NA; CDR3aa: CASTPQGFPTEAFF; CDR3nt: TGTGCCAGCACCCCCCAGGGGTTTCCCACTGAAGCTTTCTTT
v_gene: TRBV5-1; j_gene: TRBJ1-6; d_gene: TRBD1; CDR3aa: CASSLRQGADSPLHF; CDR3nt: TGCGCCAGCAGCCTTCGACAGGGGGCGGATTCACCCCTCCACTTT
v_gene: TRBV10-3; j_gene: TRBJ2-3; d_gene: NA; CDR3aa: CAITGRPMDTQYF; CDR3nt: TGTGCCATCACAGGACGACCCATGGATACGCAGTATTTT
v_gene: TRBV4-3; j_gene: TRBJ2-7; d_gene: NA; CDR3aa: CASSHVRGEQYF; CDR3nt: TGCGCCAGCAGCCACGTCCGTGGGGAGCAGTACTTC
v_gene: TRBV19; j_gene: TRBJ2-1; d_gene: NA; CDR3aa: CASSIQDTSYNEQFF; CDR3nt: TGTGCCAGTAGTATACAGGACACTTCGTACAATGAGCAGTTCTTC
v_gene: TRBV6-5; j_gene: TRBJ2-3; d_gene: NA; CDR3aa: CASSYYYTTSWDTQYF; CDR3nt: TGTGCCAGCAGTTACTACTACACCACTAGTTGGGATACGCAGTATTTT
v_gene: TRBV29-1; j_gene: TRBJ2-2; d_gene: TRBD2; CDR3aa: CSTKTSGRENGELFF; CDR3nt: TGCAGCACAAAGACTAGCGGGAGAGAGAACGGGGAGCTGTTTTTT
v_gene: TRBV2; j_gene: TRBJ2-7; d_gene: NA; CDR3aa: CASSEVASGSYEQYF; CDR3nt: TGTGCCAGCAGTGAAGTCGCGTCAGGCTCCTACGAGCAGTACTTC
v_gene: TRBV6-4; j_gene: TRBJ1-1; d_gene: NA; CDR3aa: CASSDSLNTEAFF; CDR3nt: TGTGCCAGCAGTGACTCGTTGAACACTGAAGCTTTCTTT
v_gene: TRBV5-4; j_gene: TRBJ2-7; d_gene: TRBD2; CDR3aa: CASSLSGSPEQYF; CDR3nt: TGTGCCAGCAGCTTAAGCGGGAGCCCCGAGCAGTACTTC
v_gene: TRBV6-6; j_gene: TRBJ1-1; d_gene: TRBD1; CDR3aa: CASSWDSGNTEAFF; CDR3nt: TGTGCCAGCAGTTGGGACAGTGGGAACACTGAAGCTTTCTTT
v_gene: TRBV19; j_gene: TRBJ1-1; d_gene: NA; CDR3aa: CASRQPEGNTEAFF; CDR3nt: TGTGCCAGTAGGCAACCAGAGGGGAACACTGAAGCTTTCTTT
v_gene: TRBV12-1; j_gene: TRBJ2-1; d_gene: NA; CDR3aa: CASSFLKRDRGFEQFF; CDR3nt: TGTGCCAGCAGCTTTTTAAAGAGGGACAGGGGATTTGAGCAGTTCTTC
v_gene: TRBV16; j_gene: TRBJ1-1; d_gene: NA; CDR3aa: CASSPTGKGFEAFF; CDR3nt: TGTGCCAGCAGCCCCACAGGGAAGGGATTTGAAGCTTTCTTT
v_gene: TRBV27; j_gene: TRBJ1-1; d_gene: TRBD1; CDR3aa: CASSPDRVGTEAFF; CDR3nt: TGTGCCAGCAGTCCCGACAGGGTGGGCACTGAAGCTTTCTTT
v_gene: TRBV5-1; j_gene: TRBJ2-2; d_gene: TRBD2; CDR3aa: CASRRLAGEGGELFF; CDR3nt: TGCGCCAGCAGAAGACTAGCGGGCGAGGGCGGGGAGCTGTTTTTT
v_gene: TRBV5-1; j_gene: TRBJ2-6; d_gene: NA; CDR3aa: CASSLSRTAGANVLTF; CDR3nt: TGCGCCAGCAGCTTATCCCGGACAGCTGGGGCCAACGTCCTGACTTTC
v_gene: TRBV5-1; j_gene: TRBJ1-3; d_gene: NA; CDR3aa: CASSAGGGGNTIYF; CDR3nt: TGCGCCAGCAGCGCCGGGGGTGGAGGAAACACCATATATTTT
v_gene: TRBV9; j_gene: TRBJ1-4; d_gene: TRBD1; CDR3aa: CASSSRPGTGSTNEKLFF; CDR3nt: TGTGCCAGCAGCAGTAGGCCAGGGACAGGGTCAACTAATGAAAAACTGTTTTTT
v_gene: TRBV10-3; j_gene: TRBJ1-2; d_gene: NA; CDR3aa: CAISERSGREGYTF; CDR3nt: TGTGCCATCAGTGAGAGGTCAGGGCGAGAAGGCTACACCTTC
v_gene: TRBV5-4; j_gene: TRBJ1-6; d_gene: NA; CDR3aa: CASSFEPYNSPLHF; CDR3nt: TGTGCCAGCAGCTTCGAACCTTATAATTCACCCCTCCACTTT
v_gene: TRBV6-5; j_gene: TRBJ1-2; d_gene: NA; CDR3aa: CASSYGALDRYGYTF; CDR3nt: TGTGCCAGCAGTTATGGGGCCTTGGACCGGTATGGCTACACCTTC
v_gene: TRBV6-6; j_gene: TRBJ2-2; d_gene: NA; CDR3aa: CASRTGGQVTGELFF; CDR3nt: TGTGCCAGCAGGACCGGTGGGCAGGTCACCGGGGAGCTGTTTTTT